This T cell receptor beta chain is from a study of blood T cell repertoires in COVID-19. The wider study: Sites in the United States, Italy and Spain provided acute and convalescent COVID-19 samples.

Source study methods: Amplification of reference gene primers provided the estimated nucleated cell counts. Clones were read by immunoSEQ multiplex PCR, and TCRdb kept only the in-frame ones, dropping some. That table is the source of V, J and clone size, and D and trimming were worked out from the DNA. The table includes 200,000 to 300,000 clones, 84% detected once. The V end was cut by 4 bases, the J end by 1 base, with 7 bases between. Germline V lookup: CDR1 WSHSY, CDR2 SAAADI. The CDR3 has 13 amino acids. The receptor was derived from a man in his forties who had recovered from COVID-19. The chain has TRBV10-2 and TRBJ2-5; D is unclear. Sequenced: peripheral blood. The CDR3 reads CASSGQSQETQYF. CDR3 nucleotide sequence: TGCGCCAGCAGTGGGCAATCCCAAGAGACCCAGTACTTC.